One T cell receptor beta chain is described in this entry. Its cognate antigen is unknown. The entry originates in a study of cytomegalovirus exposure and HLA in healthy donors. The study's findings and limits: A later examination showed that TCR association rates differed by HLA locus, with DRB1 most and HLA-C fewest. Later analysis identified a missense DCLRE1C variant that was linked to TCR beta V- and J-gene trimming. Reportedly, diagnosis of cytomegalovirus status by the classifier showed high specificity and sensitivity.

The primer mix had 60 Vbeta and 13 Jbeta primers. TCRdb's table, derived via immunoSEQ multiplex PCR, lists solely in-frame clones and lacks some. This sample carries 50,000 to 65,000 clones, over 60% of them seen once, and the ten largest clones take 5% to 7%. CDR1 and CDR2 from the germline V gene are MNHEY and SMNVEV (reference sequence). This CDR3 has 17 amino acids. After removal of 5 bases from V and 0 bases from J, the junction contained 12 bases not matched to a gene. The receptor comes from a woman aged 30 to 39 in good health and CMV-seronegative. The sequenced sample was PBMCs. The V gene is TRBV27, the J gene TRBJ1-2; TRBD1 matches 7 bases. For the CDR3, the DNA is TGTGCCAGCAGTCTCCAGGGGGGCACCTGGTCTAACTATGGCTACACCTTC. It yields the protein CASSLQGGTWSNYGYTF.